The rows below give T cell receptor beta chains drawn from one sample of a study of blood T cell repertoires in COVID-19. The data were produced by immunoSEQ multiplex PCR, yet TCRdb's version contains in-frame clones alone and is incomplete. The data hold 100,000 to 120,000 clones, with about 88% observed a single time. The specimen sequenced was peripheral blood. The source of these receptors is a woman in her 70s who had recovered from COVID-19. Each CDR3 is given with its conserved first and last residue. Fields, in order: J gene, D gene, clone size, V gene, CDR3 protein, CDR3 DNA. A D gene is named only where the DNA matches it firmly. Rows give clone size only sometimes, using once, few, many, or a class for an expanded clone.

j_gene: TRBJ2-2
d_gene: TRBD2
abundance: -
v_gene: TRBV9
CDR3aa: CASSPGVAGTRGAGELFF
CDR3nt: TGTGCCAGCAGCCCTGGGGTAGCGGGGACTCGCGGCGCCGGGGAGCTGTTTTTT

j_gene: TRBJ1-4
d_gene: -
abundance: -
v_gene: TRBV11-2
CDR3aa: CASSLWGGREKLFF
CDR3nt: TGTGCCAGCAGCCTATGGGGGGGGAGGGAAAAACTGTTTTTT

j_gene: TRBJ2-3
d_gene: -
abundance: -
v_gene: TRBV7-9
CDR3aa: CASSLSGSTDTQYF
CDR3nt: TGTGCCAGCAGCTTATCGGGGAGCACAGATACGCAGTATTTT

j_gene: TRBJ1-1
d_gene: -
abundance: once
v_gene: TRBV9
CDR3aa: CASSKGGADTEAFF
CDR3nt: TGTGCCAGTTCCAAGGGTGGGGCGGACACTGAAGCTTTCTTT

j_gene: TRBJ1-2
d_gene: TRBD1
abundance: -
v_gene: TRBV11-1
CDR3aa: CASSPSRDSFYGYTF
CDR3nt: TGTGCCAGCAGCCCGAGCCGGGACAGCTTTTATGGCTACACCTTC

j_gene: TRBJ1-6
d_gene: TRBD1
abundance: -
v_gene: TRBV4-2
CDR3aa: CASSQGDSYNSPLHF
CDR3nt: TGTGCCAGCAGCCAAGGGGACAGCTATAATTCACCCCTCCACTTT

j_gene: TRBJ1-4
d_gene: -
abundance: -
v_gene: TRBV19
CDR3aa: CASSIGTNEKLFF
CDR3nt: TGTGCCAGTAGTATCGGGACTAATGAAAAACTGTTTTTT

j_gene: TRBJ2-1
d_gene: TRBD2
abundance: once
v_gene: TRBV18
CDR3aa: CASSKLAGGDNEQFF
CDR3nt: TGTGCCAGCTCAAAACTAGCGGGAGGGGACAATGAGCAGTTCTTC

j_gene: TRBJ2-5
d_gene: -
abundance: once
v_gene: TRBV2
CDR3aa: CASRGDLSPRGEYF
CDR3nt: TGTGCCAGCAGGGGGGATCTATCCCCCAGGGGCGAGTACTTC

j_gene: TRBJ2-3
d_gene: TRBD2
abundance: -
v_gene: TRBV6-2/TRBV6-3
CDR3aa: CASSPTSGRADTQYF
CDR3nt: TGTGCCAGCAGTCCGACTAGCGGGAGGGCAGATACGCAGTATTTT

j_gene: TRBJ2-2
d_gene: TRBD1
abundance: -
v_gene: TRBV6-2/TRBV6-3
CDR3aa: CASSYGGQGVGGELFF
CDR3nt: TGTGCCAGCAGTTACGGTGGACAGGGGGTAGGCGGGGAGCTGTTTTTT

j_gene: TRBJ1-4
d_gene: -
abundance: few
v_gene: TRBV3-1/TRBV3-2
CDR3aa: CASSQHGQEGKLFF
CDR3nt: TGTGCCAGCAGCCAACACGGCCAGGAGGGAAAACTGTTTTTT

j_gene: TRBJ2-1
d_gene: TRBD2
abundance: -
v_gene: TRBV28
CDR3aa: CASTMSGSAYNEQFF
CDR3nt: TGTGCCAGCACCATGAGCGGGAGCGCCTACAATGAGCAGTTCTTC

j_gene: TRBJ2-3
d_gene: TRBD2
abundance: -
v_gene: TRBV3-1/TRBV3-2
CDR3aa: CASNGGGGATDTQYF
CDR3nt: TGTGCCAGCAATGGTGGCGGGGGGGCCACAGATACGCAGTATTTT

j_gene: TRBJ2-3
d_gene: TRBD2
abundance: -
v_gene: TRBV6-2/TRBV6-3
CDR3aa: CASSPQGAGSTQYF
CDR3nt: TGTGCCAGCAGTCCGCAAGGAGCGGGGAGTACGCAGTATTTT

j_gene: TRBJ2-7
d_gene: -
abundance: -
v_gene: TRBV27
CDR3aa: CASSFAPGPTYEQYF
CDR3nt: TGTGCCAGCAGTTTCGCCCCGGGTCCCACCTACGAGCAGTACTTC

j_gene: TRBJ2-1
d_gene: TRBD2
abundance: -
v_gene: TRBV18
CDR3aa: CASVGLGTSRRQSDEQFF
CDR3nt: TGTGCCAGCGTGGGGTTAGGGACTAGTCGTCGACAATCGGATGAGCAGTTCTTC

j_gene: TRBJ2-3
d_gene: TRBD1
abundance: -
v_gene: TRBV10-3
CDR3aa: CAISTRDRGESQYF
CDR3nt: TGTGCCATCAGTACTCGGGACAGGGGGGAGTCGCAGTATTTT

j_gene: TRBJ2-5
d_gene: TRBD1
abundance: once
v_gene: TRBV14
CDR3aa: CASSRDRGSQETQYF
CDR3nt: TGTGCCAGCAGTCGGGACAGGGGTTCCCAAGAGACCCAGTACTTC

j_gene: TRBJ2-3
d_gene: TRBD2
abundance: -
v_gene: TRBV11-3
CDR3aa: CASSSPGLAGGPGLAQYF
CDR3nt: TGTGCCAGCAGCTCTCCGGGACTAGCGGGAGGGCCCGGGCTGGCGCAGTATTTT

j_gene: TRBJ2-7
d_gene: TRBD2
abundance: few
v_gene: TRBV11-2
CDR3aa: CASSASGTTYEQYF
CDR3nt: TGTGCCAGCAGTGCCTCCGGGACTACCTACGAGCAGTACTTC

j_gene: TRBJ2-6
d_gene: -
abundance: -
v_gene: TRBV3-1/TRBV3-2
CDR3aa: CASSQIGSGANVLTF
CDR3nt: TGTGCCAGCAGCCAAATCGGCTCTGGGGCCAACGTCCTGACTTTC

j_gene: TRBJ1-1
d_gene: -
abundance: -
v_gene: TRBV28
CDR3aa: CASSSYDGGRRGTEAFF
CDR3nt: TGTGCCAGCAGTTCGTACGACGGGGGAAGAAGGGGCACTGAAGCTTTCTTT

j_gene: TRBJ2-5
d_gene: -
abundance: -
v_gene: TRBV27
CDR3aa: CASSSRRQTQETQYF
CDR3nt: TGTGCCAGCAGTTCCCGAAGACAAACTCAAGAGACCCAGTACTTC

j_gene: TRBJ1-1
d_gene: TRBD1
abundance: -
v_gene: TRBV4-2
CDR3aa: CASSQDQAGQFIMNTEAFF
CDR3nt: TGTGCCAGCAGCCAAGATCAGGCGGGACAGTTTATCATGAACACTGAAGCTTTCTTT

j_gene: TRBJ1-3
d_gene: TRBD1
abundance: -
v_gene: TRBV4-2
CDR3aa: CASRSTGAGNTIYF
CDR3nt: TGTGCCAGCAGGTCGACAGGGGCTGGAAACACCATATATTTT

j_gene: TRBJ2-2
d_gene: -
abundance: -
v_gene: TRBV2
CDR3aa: CAIRAFGGSGTGELFF
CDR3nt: TGTGCCATCAGGGCGTTTGGAGGGAGTGGCACCGGGGAGCTGTTTTTT

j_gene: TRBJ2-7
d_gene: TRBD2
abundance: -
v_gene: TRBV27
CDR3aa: CASSLRSGMDEQYF
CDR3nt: TGTGCCAGCAGTTTGCGTAGCGGGATGGACGAGCAGTACTTC

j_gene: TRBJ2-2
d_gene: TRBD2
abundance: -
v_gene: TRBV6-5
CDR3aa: CASRRLAGAGELFF
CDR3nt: TGTGCCAGCAGAAGACTAGCGGGGGCGGGGGAGCTGTTTTTT

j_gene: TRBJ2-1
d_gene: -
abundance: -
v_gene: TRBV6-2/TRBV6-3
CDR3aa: CASSYRPLGGEQFF
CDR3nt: TGTGCCAGCAGTTACCGCCCACTAGGGGGTGAGCAGTTCTTC

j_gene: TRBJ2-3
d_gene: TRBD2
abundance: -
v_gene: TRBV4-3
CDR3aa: CASSEAGGTDTQYF
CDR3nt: TGCGCCAGCAGTGAAGCGGGGGGCACAGATACGCAGTATTTT

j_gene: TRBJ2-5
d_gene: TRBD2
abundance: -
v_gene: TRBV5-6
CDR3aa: CASSFGGNQETQYF
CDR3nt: TGTGCCAGCAGCTTCGGGGGGAACCAAGAGACCCAGTACTTC

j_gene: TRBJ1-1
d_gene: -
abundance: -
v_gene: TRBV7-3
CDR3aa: CASSPRVNTEAFF
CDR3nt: TGTGCCAGCAGCCCACGCGTGAACACTGAAGCTTTCTTT

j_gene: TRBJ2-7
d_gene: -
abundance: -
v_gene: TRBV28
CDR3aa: CASNRIGYEQYF
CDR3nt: TGTGCCAGCAACAGGATCGGCTACGAGCAGTACTTC

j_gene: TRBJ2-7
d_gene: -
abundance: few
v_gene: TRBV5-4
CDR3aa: CASSSIGIGAYEQYF
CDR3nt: TGTGCCAGCAGCTCTATAGGGATCGGGGCCTACGAGCAGTACTTC

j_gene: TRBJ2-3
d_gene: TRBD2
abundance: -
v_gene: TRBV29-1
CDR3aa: CSLLAPSGASTDTQYF
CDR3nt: TGCAGCCTCCTCGCCCCTAGCGGGGCCAGCACAGATACGCAGTATTTT

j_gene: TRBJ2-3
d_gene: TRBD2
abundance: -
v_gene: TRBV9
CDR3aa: CASSAPSGGADTQYF
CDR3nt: TGTGCCAGCAGCGCTCCCAGCGGGGGGGCAGATACGCAGTATTTT

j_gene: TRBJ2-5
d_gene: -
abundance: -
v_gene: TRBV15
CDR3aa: CATSERTKQETQYF
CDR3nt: TGTGCCACCAGCGAAAGGACAAAGCAAGAGACCCAGTACTTC

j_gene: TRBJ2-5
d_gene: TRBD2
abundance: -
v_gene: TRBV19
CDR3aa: CASSKLPGLAGQETQYF
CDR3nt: TGTGCCAGTAGTAAGCTGCCGGGACTAGCGGGGCAAGAGACCCAGTACTTC

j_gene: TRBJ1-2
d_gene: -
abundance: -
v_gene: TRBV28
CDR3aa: CASLGGRSYGYTF
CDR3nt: TGTGCCAGCCTAGGGGGAAGGAGCTATGGCTACACCTTC

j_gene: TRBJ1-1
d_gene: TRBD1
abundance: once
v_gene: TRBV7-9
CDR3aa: CASSSGHRGVNTEAFF
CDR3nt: TGTGCCAGCAGCTCCGGCCACAGGGGCGTAAACACTGAAGCTTTCTTT